The T cell receptor (beta chain) described here comes from a study of control samples from healthy donors and cancer patients. Clones were read by immunoSEQ multiplex PCR, and TCRdb kept only the in-frame ones, dropping some. The sample shows about 250,000 clones, around 79% of them seen only once. The sequenced sample consisted of PBMCs. The TCR comes from a woman aged 55-70 years with lung cancer.

CDR3 protein: CASSQYRGAKNTEAFF. CDR3 sequence (DNA): TGCGCCAGCAGCCAATATCGGGGGGCCAAGAACACTGAAGCTTTCTTT. This chain links TRBV4-1 with TRBJ1-1, with a possible D match to TRBD1 (6 bases). Per germline, CDR1 MGHRA and CDR2 YSYEKL. V lost 2 bases, J lost 1 base, and 14 bases lay in between. The CDR3 is 16 residues long.